These T cell receptor beta chains were read from a single sample in a study of blood T cell repertoires in COVID-19. TCRdb's table, derived via immunoSEQ multiplex PCR, lists solely in-frame clones and lacks some. The profile shows approximately 320,000 clones, nearly 90% of them singletons. Sequencing was carried out using peripheral blood. Receptors were obtained from a woman aged 25 to 39 with COVID-19, enrolled during active disease. CDR3s include the opening cysteine and the closing phenylalanine or tryptophan. The D gene is left open where the match is weak. Size tells how often a clone was seen (once, few, many) or the class of an expanded clone, and some rows leave it out.

clone_size d_call j_call v_call cdr3_aa cdr3_nt
NA NA TRBJ2-3 TRBV11-2 CASSRTWRDTQYF TGTGCCAGCAGTCGGACTTGGCGGGATACGCAGTATTTT
NA NA TRBJ1-3 TRBV2 CASSGASGNTIYF TGTGCCAGCAGTGGGGCCTCTGGAAACACCATATATTTT
once NA TRBJ2-7 TRBV6-1 CASSGASTYEQYF TGTGCCAGCAGTGGAGCGTCCACCTACGAGCAGTACTTC
NA NA TRBJ1-6 TRBV5-4 CASSLDTSPLHF TGTGCCAGCAGCTTGGACACCTCCCCCCTCCACTTT
NA NA TRBJ1-3 TRBV29-1 CSAAPARAISGNTIYF TGCAGCGCTGCCCCAGCCAGGGCCATCTCTGGAAACACCATATATTTT
NA TRBD2 TRBJ2-7 TRBV14 CASSQTRGGSYEQYF TGTGCCAGCAGCCAAACCCGGGGGGGCTCCTACGAGCAGTACTTC
NA NA TRBJ1-1 TRBV6-6 CASSWGVGTEAFF TGTGCCAGCAGTTGGGGAGTTGGCACTGAAGCTTTCTTT
NA NA TRBJ2-5 TRBV24-1 CATSDLPIIGLEETQYF TGTGCCACCAGTGATTTACCAATAATTGGACTGGAAGAGACCCAGTACTTC
NA NA TRBJ2-3 TRBV19 CASSRPGTDTQYF TGTGCCAGTAGTCGTCCAGGGACAGATACGCAGTATTTT
NA TRBD1 TRBJ2-3 TRBV5-4 CASSKTGVGTDTQYF TGTGCCAGCAGCAAGACAGGGGTGGGCACAGATACGCAGTATTTT
NA TRBD1 TRBJ2-1 TRBV11-2 CASSVVTGHYNEQFF TGTGCCAGCAGCGTGGTGACAGGGCACTACAATGAGCAGTTCTTC
NA TRBD1 TRBJ1-2 TRBV28 CASSSSPGTAYGYTF TGTGCCAGCAGTTCCTCACCGGGGACAGCCTATGGCTACACCTTC
once NA TRBJ1-5 TRBV6-5 CASSPREGQPQHF TGTGCCAGCAGCCCGCGGGAGGGTCAGCCCCAGCATTTT
NA NA TRBJ1-5 TRBV27 CASSFGGWGQPQHF TGTGCCAGCAGTTTTGGAGGGTGGGGTCAGCCCCAGCATTTT
NA TRBD2 TRBJ2-1 TRBV19 CASSMALAGDEQFF TGTGCCAGTAGTATGGCTCTAGCGGGGGATGAGCAGTTCTTC
NA TRBD1 TRBJ2-3 TRBV5-1 CASSLALVVGGPPDTQYF TGCGCCAGCAGCTTGGCCCTCGTAGTAGGGGGCCCCCCAGATACGCAGTATTTT
NA TRBD1 TRBJ1-1 TRBV30 CAWSATRRQGNTEAFF TGTGCCTGGAGTGCAACAAGAAGACAGGGGAACACTGAAGCTTTCTTT
once NA TRBJ1-4 TRBV20-1 CSASSGLGEKLFF TGCAGTGCTAGTTCGGGATTAGGTGAAAAACTGTTTTTT